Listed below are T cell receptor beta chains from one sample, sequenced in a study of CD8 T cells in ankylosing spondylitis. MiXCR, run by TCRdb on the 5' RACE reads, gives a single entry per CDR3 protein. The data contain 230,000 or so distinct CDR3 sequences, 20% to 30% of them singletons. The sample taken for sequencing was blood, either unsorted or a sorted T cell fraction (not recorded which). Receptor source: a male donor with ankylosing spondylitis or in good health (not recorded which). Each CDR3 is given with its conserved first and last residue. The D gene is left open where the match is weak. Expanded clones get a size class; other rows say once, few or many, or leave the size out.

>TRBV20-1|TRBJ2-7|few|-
TGCAGTGCTAGACTCCCGGGGCAACTCTACGAGCAGTACTTC
CSARLPGQLYEQYF
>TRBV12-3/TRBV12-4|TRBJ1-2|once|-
TGTGCCAGCAGGGGGGACAAGAACTATGGCTACACCTTC
CASRGDKNYGYTF
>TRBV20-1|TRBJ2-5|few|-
TGCAGTGCTTGGGGGGGGCGCCTCCAAGAGACCCAGTACTTC
CSAWGGRLQETQYF
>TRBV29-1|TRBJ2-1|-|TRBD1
TGCAGCGTGGGACAGTCCTACAATGAGCAGTTCTTC
CSVGQSYNEQFF
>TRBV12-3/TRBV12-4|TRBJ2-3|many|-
TGTGCCAGCAGTTTTTCAGATACGCAGTATTTT
CASSFSDTQYF
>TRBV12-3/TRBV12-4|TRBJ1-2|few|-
TGTGCCAGCAGCCCCTATGAGGGAGACTATGGCTACACCTTC
CASSPYEGDYGYTF
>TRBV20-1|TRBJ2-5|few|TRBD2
TGCAGTGCGCGACTAGCGGGGGCGCAAACCAGAACGTACTTC
CSARLAGAQTRTYF
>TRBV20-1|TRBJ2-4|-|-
TGCAGTGCAAATACAGGAAACATTCAGTACTTC
CSANTGNIQYF
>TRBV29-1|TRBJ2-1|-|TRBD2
TGCAGCGTTGAAGAAGGGGGACTAGCGGGGGGAATTTACAATGAGCAGTTCTTC
CSVEEGGLAGGIYNEQFF
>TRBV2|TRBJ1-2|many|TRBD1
TGTGCCAGCAGAAACAGGGGGCGCGGGGGCTACACCTTC
CASRNRGRGGYTF
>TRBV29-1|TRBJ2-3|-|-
TGCAGCGTGGTTCCCACAGATACGCAGTATTTT
CSVVPTDTQYF
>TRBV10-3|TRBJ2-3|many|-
TGTGCCATCACTTGGTCTGCTAGCACAGATACGCAGTATTTT
CAITWSASTDTQYF